This TCR beta chain was profiled in a study of T cells in Graves' hyperthyroidism and ophthalmopathy. Whole-study findings and limits: The blood repertoire included most of the expanded thyroid clonotypes above 0.001.

As concerns this clonotype: Its specificity is not known.

V lost 4 bases to trimming and J lost 7 bases, with 11 bases between them. CDR3 length: 13 residues. CDR1 MGHDK and CDR2 SYGVNS come from the germline V gene. Amplification targeted TCR beta CDR3 regions from RNA transcripts. HTBI primers were the set used in a first-round RT-PCR of the TCR CDR3. TCRdb reprocessed the multiplex PCR reads via MiXCR and lists one record per CDR3 protein. This table holds around 600,000 distinct CDR3 sequences, 14% found once. Diagnoses were made from clinical symptoms, serum measures (thyroxine and TRAb), thyroid ultrasound and orbital computed tomography. Using around 10 ml of fresh peripheral blood, PBMCs were prepared.

The rearrangement uses TRBV25-1 and TRBJ2-1; D unclear. This TCR was recovered from a woman younger than 30 with Graves' ophthalmopathy. Sequencing was carried out using blood. The DNA for the CDR3 is TGTGCCAGCAGTGCCCTAGGTGTAAATGAGCAGTTCTTC. Protein product: CASSALGVNEQFF.